One sample yielded the 2 T cell receptor beta chains listed below, sequenced in a study of vaccination and CD4 T cells after COVID-19. Treatment specified: roughly 10-day PBMC culture with coronavirus spike peptide pools or control peptides (ViraFEST assay). Cultured CD4+ T cell DNA underwent sequencing with the Oncomine TCR Beta short-read assay. TCRdb itself ran the PCR reads through MiXCR, one entry per CDR3 protein. The repertoire holds under 20,000 distinct CDR3 sequences, with 40% to 55% as singletons. For these receptors, no antigen is known. This sample comprised CD4+ T cells from blood, cultured in vitro, obtained after SARS-CoV-2 vaccination. The receptors stem from a human donor who had recovered from COVID-19.

This clonotype was seen a handful of times. The chain combines TRBV7-2 with TRBJ2-2, with 7 positions matching TRBD2. The junction had 4 bases not matched to a gene; V was cut back by 5 bases and J by 7 bases. Germline V gene data show CDR1 as SGHTA and CDR2 as FQGNSA. The CDR3 extends over 13 amino acids. The CDR3 here is CASSGRVIGELFF. The DNA for the CDR3 is TGTGCCAGCAGCGGGAGGGTTATCGGGGAGCTGTTTTTT. Full variable domain (outside the CDR3, taken from reference TRBV7-2 and TRBJ2-2): GAGVSQSPSNKVTEKGKDVELRCDPISGHTALYWYRQSLGQGLEFLIYFQGNSAPDKSGLPSDRFSAERTGGSVSTLTIQRTQQEDSAVYLCASSGRVIGELFFGEGSRLTVL.

V is TRBV6-1 and J is TRBJ2-5, with 10 nucleotides matching TRBD2. V shed 6 bases and J 0 bases; nucleotides not matched to a gene: 10. Germline-derived CDR1 and CDR2 are MNHNS and SASEGT. The CDR3 sequence is 17 residues long. The CDR3 here is CASSWGASGGYQETQYF. The CDR3 bases are TGTGCCAGCAGCTGGGGGGCTAGCGGGGGCTACCAAGAGACCCAGTACTTC.